The count of the clone carrying this T cell receptor beta chain is one. Its matching antigen is unknown. This specimen belongs to a study of CD8 T cells in Susac syndrome. With random hexamers, reverse transcription was performed on about 0.45 to 1 ug of RNA. TCRdb recomputed calls from the immunoSEQ multiplex PCR reads with MiXCR, one row per CDR3 protein. The table lists some 260,000 distinct CDR3 sequences, approximately 92% of them singletons. Study outcomes and limitations: TCR sequencing and HLA analysis covered a relatively small number of individuals.

Germline assignment: CDR1 MGHRA and CDR2 YSYEKL. The V segment lost 1 base and the J segment 3 bases; nucleotides outside the gene matches: 8. The CDR3 is 17 amino acids. FACS was used to enrich TEMRA cells, whereas the CD8+ and CD4+ T cells were obtained by negative isolation. V and J are TRBV4-1 and TRBJ2-1; 8 bases agree with TRBD1. Sequencing input: CD4+ T cells from PBMCs. The receptor comes from a human donor with multiple sclerosis. The CDR3 DNA sequence: TGCGCCAGCAGCCAAGTAAGGACAGGGTGGGTCTACAATGAGCAGTTCTTC. This gives the protein CASSQVRTGWVYNEQFF.